This TCR beta chain originates from a study of T cell changes during pregnancy in multiple sclerosis. Germline loops: CDR1 MDHEN, CDR2 SYDVKM. After removal of 6 bases from V and 8 bases from J, the junction contained 8 bases not matched to a gene. This CDR3 contains 14 residues. Clones were read by immunoSEQ multiplex PCR, and TCRdb kept only the in-frame ones, dropping some. Of 39,000 or so clones listed, 90% to 95% are singletons. This sequence originates from a female donor with multiple sclerosis, enrolled in a pregnancy study. The sample in question was CD8+ T cells from peripheral blood mononuclear cells, obtained in the third trimester of pregnancy. The chain links TRBV28 to TRBJ1-4, with TRBD1 identical over 8 bases. The CDR3 region has the DNA TGTGCCAGCAGCCCGGACAGGGCCGGGGAAAAACTGTTTTTT. It specifies CASSPDRAGEKLFF. The full variable domain, with the rest looked up from reference TRBV28 and TRBJ1-4, is DVKVTQSSRYLVKRTGEKVFLECVQDMDHENMFWYRQDPGLGLRLIYFSYDVKMKEKGDIPEGYSVSREKKERFSLILESASTNQTSMYLCASSPDRAGEKLFFGSGTQLSVL.